Following are 15 T cell receptor beta chains from one sample sequenced in a study of siplizumab effects on memory and regulatory T cells. Profiled with immunoSEQ multiplex PCR; TCRdb holds only in-frame clones, not every one. The sample holds 80,000 to 130,000 clones, around 94% seen once. Sequencing input: Tregs sorted from blood. The receptors here all came from a human donor in good health.

The V gene is TRBV19, the J gene TRBJ1-3; D is perhaps TRBD1 (6 bases). The length of the CDR3 is 18 residues. Germline V gene sequence: CDR1 LNHDA, CDR2 SQIVND (reference sequence). V dropped 3 bases and J dropped 0 bases, with 18 bases sitting between them. The DNA for the CDR3 is TGTGCCAGTAGTATCCCCCGGACAGACCACCTCTCTGGAAACACCATATATTTT. It encodes CASSIPRTDHLSGNTIYF.

V and J are TRBV18 and TRBJ1-3, with unresolved D. The germline V and J ends were trimmed by 6 bases and 0 bases, with 9 bases remaining between them. Per germline, CDR1 KGHSH and CDR2 LQKENI. CDR3 size: 14 residues. The DNA of the CDR3 is TGTGCCAGCTCCTTGGACTCCTCTGGAAACACCATATATTTT. Translation: CASSLDSSGNTIYF.

The rearrangement links TRBV5-1 to TRBJ2-7; D unresolved. Looked up from germline, CDR1 is SGHRS and CDR2 is YFSETQ. The V end lost 0 bases, the J end lost 6 bases, and 10 bases lay between the germline ends. The CDR3 runs to 13 residues. The CDR3 region has the DNA TGCGCCAGCAGCTTGGTCTCTGGGGTCGAGCAGTACTTC. As protein: CASSLVSGVEQYF.

This chain links TRBV5-1 with TRBJ2-2; 9 bases line up with TRBD1. There are 15 residues in the CDR3. The V gene end was trimmed by 4 bases and the J gene end by 5 bases; junction bases not matched to a gene: 6. Germline lookup yields CDR1 SGHRS and CDR2 YFSETQ. The CDR3 DNA is TGCGCCAGCAGCCGGGACAGGGTAGGGACCGGGGAGCTGTTTTTT. Protein product: CASSRDRVGTGELFF.

This chain uses TRBV5-1 with TRBJ2-1; D might be TRBD1 (6 bases). The V and J ends lost 6 bases and 8 bases respectively, with 12 bases between them. This CDR3 is 12 amino acids long. The germline CDR1 and CDR2 sequences are SGHRS and YFSETQ. The CDR3 bases are TGCGCCAGCATGTTACAGGGAGATGAGCAGTTCTTC. Amino acids: CASMLQGDEQFF.

The gene calls are TRBV19 and TRBJ2-7; a weak D match, TRBD2 (5 bases). Trimming removed 8 bases from V and 3 bases from J, with 11 bases in between. The CDR3 covers 12 residues. In germline, CDR1 is LNHDA, CDR2 SQIVND (reference sequence). The CDR3 coding sequence is TGTGCCAGTCTGTCCCGGGACTACGAGCAGTACTTC. Amino acid sequence: CASLSRDYEQYF.

CDR3 DNA sequence: TGTGCCAGCAGCTTAGCAGGGGATGGAAACACCATATATTTT. The encoded protein is CASSLAGDGNTIYF. This rearrangement joins TRBV7-9 to TRBJ1-3; possibly TRBD1 for D (5 bases). The V gene's germline CDR1 is SEHNR and CDR2 FQNEAQ (reference sequence). V was cut by 0 bases and J by 3 bases, with 6 bases left in between. The CDR3 is 14 residues long.

This sequence joins TRBV7-9 and TRBJ1-1, with D tentatively TRBD1 (5 bases). The CDR3 sequence is 15 residues long. Trimming shortened V by 5 bases and J by 4 bases, and 17 bases separated the two germline ends. Germline CDR1 SEHNR, CDR2 FQNEAQ (reference sequence). CDR3 in DNA: TGTGCCAGCAGCGGTATTGGGACGTACCCCACTGAAGCTTTCTTT. Translated: CASSGIGTYPTEAFF.

The chain carries TRBV28 and TRBJ1-2; 9 bases match TRBD1. With V trimmed by 6 bases and J by 6 bases, 5 bases remained unmatched. The CDR3 covers 13 residues. Looked up from germline, CDR1 is MDHEN and CDR2 is SYDVKM. The CDR3 reads CASRTQGANGYTF. The CDR3 region has the DNA TGTGCCAGCAGAACACAGGGGGCTAATGGCTACACCTTC.

The DNA of the CDR3 is TGTGCCAGCAGCGAGAGCCCGAGAGCAAGCGACGAGCAGTACTTC. Its translation: CASSESPRASDEQYF. This rearrangement joins TRBV9 to TRBJ2-7; no clear D. The length of the CDR3 is 15 residues. V lost 3 bases, J lost 5 bases, and 18 bases lay in between. The germline CDR1 and CDR2 sequences are SGDLS and YYNGEE.

In its sample, this clone was seen once. This chain links TRBV19 with TRBJ2-3; a possible D gene is TRBD1 (6 bases). Trimming left V 6 bases short and J 6 bases short, with 16 bases between. Germline values: CDR1 LNHDA, CDR2 SQIVND (reference sequence). This CDR3 comprises 14 residues. CDR3 in amino acids: CASRSGQLLDTQYF. The CDR3 DNA sequence: TGTGCCAGTAGGAGCGGACAGTTATTGGATACGCAGTATTTT.

This sequence joins TRBV19 and TRBJ1-2; D possibly corresponds to TRBD1 (5 bases). V was pared by 8 bases and J by 8 bases, with 12 bases between. Germline V gene sequence: CDR1 LNHDA, CDR2 SQIVND (reference sequence). The CDR3 runs to 11 residues. CDR3 sequence: CASVEAGGYTF. The CDR3, as DNA: TGTGCCAGTGTAGAGGCAGGGGGCTACACCTTC.

This sequence joins TRBV7-9 and TRBJ1-5; no clear D gene. Per the germline V gene, CDR1 is SEHNR and CDR2 is FQNEAQ (reference sequence). This CDR3 is built from 14 residues. V shed 1 base and J shed 2 bases, with 6 bases lying between them. CDR3 in DNA: TGTGCCAGCAGCTTAGATTTAGGCAATCAGCCCCAGCATTTT. This sequence encodes CASSLDLGNQPQHF.

The chain joins TRBV5-1 to TRBJ2-4; D is perhaps TRBD1 (6 bases). The CDR3 runs 16 residues. The germline CDR1 and CDR2 sequences are SGHRS and YFSETQ. V lost 2 bases to trimming and J lost 0 bases, with 12 bases between them. The CDR3 region is CASSFGQGIAKNIQYF. The DNA for the CDR3 is TGCGCCAGCAGCTTCGGGCAGGGGATAGCCAAAAACATTCAGTACTTC.

This sequence joins TRBV30 and TRBJ2-2; 10 positions agree with TRBD1. The V and J ends lost 5 bases and 3 bases, in that order; junction bases with no gene match: 3. Germline V gives CDR1 GTSNPN, CDR2 SVGIG (reference sequence). This CDR3 has 14 amino acids. In DNA, the CDR3 is TGTGCCTGGTCGACAGGGGGCTACACCGGGGAGCTGTTTTTT. Translated: CAWSTGGYTGELFF.